The 5 T cell receptor beta chains in this list originate from one sample, sequenced in a study of beta chain features in type 1 diabetes. Reverse transcription of all isolated RNA meant that expressed TCRB transcripts were sequenced. Using immunoSEQ multiplex PCR, the repertoire was profiled, and TCRdb retains in-frame clones only, with some absent. The repertoire consists of just over 150,000 clones, with around 10% occurring once and the leading ten covering about 1.9%. The specimen was central memory CD4+ T cells from blood. The receptors come from a man between 18 and 29 years old in good health.

The V call is TRBV5-1, the J call TRBJ2-7, with D uncertain. The CDR3 contains 13 residues. Germline CDR1 and CDR2: SGHRS and YFSETQ. Trimming took off 0 bases at V and 3 bases at J, with 7 bases between the two ends. Written as DNA, the CDR3 is TGCGCCAGCAGCTTGGCCGGATACTACGAGCAGTACTTC. This translates into CASSLAGYYEQYF.

The CDR3 spells CASSVAPATGGKETQYF. The CDR3 DNA follows: TGTGCCAGCAGCGTAGCCCCAGCAACAGGGGGCAAAGAGACCCAGTACTTC. The chain uses TRBV9 and TRBJ2-5; TRBD1 matches at 9 bases. V lost 0 bases to trimming and J lost 3 bases; unmatched junction nucleotides: 9. This CDR3 spans 17 amino acids. The germline V gene has CDR1 SGDLS and CDR2 YYNGEE. Using reference TRBV9 and TRBJ2-5 for the parts outside the CDR3, the full variable domain is DSGVTQTPKHLITATGQRVTLRCSPRSGDLSVYWYQQSLDQGLQFLIQYYNGEERAKGNILERFSAQQFPDLHSELNLSSLELGDSALYFCASSVAPATGGKETQYFGPGTRLLVL.

This clone was counted a few times. This chain links TRBV6-5 with TRBJ2-5; TRBD2 aligns across 9 bases. This CDR3 has 14 amino acids. V lost 7 bases, J lost 7 bases, and 10 bases stayed unmatched. CDR1 is MNHEY and CDR2 is SVGAGI in the germline V gene. This CDR3 is CASTTGTSRGTQYF. The CDR3 DNA is TGTGCCAGCACCACGGGGACTAGCAGGGGGACCCAGTACTTC.

This clone was seen a few times. CDR3 sequence reads: CSVEEGAYEQYF. The CDR3 nucleotides are TGCAGCGTTGAAGAGGGTGCCTACGAGCAGTACTTC. This chain joins TRBV29-1 and TRBJ2-7; D unresolved. The germline V gene has CDR1 SQVTM and CDR2 ANQGSEA. CDR3 length: 12 amino acids. The germline V and J ends were trimmed by 0 bases and 2 bases, with 5 bases remaining between them.

The sample holds a few counts of this clone. The same CDR3 also results from other DNA sequences found in this sample. The J gene is TRBJ2-3, the V gene TRBV27; D ambiguous. The CDR3 contains 12 residues. CDR1 and CDR2 (germline): MNHEY, SMNVEV (reference sequence). Trimming left V 2 bases short and J 6 bases short, with 6 bases between. CDR3 in amino acids: CASSLEGDTQYF. CDR3 nucleotides: TGTGCCAGCAGTTTAGAAGGGGATACGCAGTATTTT.